This T cell receptor beta chain derives from a study of T cells in Graves' hyperthyroidism and ophthalmopathy. General observations from the study: Blood also showed most of the thyroid clonotypes that were expanded above 0.001. Ophthalmopathy onset followed model prediction by a median around six months.

Each diagnosis was grounded in clinical symptoms, serum thyroxine and TRAb, thyroid ultrasound, and orbital computed tomography. The authors took PBMCs from 10 ml fresh peripheral blood. Trimming took 5 bases from V and 5 from J, leaving 14 bases between them. CDR3 length: 14 amino acids. Germline CDR1 reads SGHTA; CDR2 reads FQGNSA. What was amplified from RNA transcripts were TCR beta CDR3 regions. HTBI primers drove first-round RT-PCR of the TCR CDR3. TCRdb re-derived calls from the multiplex PCR reads in MiXCR, one entry per CDR3 protein. The repertoire includes roughly 740,000 distinct CDR3 sequences, about a sixth of them detected once, and around 7.7% sits in the top ten. Many counts were recorded for this clonotype. Its antigen is not known.

The V gene is TRBV7-2, the J gene TRBJ2-3; D may match TRBD1 or TRBD2 (6 bases each). The specimen sequenced was blood. This sequence originates from a man younger than 35 with Graves' hyperthyroidism. CDR3 nucleotide sequence: TGTGCCAGCAGCCCCAAGGGGGGCAGAGATACGCAGTATTTT. This codes for CASSPKGGRDTQYF.